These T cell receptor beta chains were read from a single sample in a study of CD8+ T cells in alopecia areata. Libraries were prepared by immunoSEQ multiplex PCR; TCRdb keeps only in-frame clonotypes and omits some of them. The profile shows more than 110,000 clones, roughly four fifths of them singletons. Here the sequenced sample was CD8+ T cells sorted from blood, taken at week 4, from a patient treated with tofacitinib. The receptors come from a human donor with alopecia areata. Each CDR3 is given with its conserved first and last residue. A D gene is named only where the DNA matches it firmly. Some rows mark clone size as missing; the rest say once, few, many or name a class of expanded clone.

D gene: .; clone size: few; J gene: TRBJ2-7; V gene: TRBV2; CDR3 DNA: TGTGCCAGCAGTGGGACAGTGCTGTACGAGCAGTACTTC; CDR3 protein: CASSGTVLYEQYF
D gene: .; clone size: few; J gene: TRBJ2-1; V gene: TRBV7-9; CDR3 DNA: TGTGCCAGCAGCTTAGGGCAGTACTCCTACAATGAGCAGTTCTTC; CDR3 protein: CASSLGQYSYNEQFF
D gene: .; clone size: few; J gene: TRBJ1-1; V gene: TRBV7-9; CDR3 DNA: TGTGCCAGCAGCTTAGTATCAGGGGTTGAAGCTTTCTTT; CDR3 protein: CASSLVSGVEAFF
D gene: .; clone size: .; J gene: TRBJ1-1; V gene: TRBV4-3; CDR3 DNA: TGCGCCAGCAGCCAAGCGACCGACAGGATGAACACTGAAGCTTTCTTT; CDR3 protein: CASSQATDRMNTEAFF
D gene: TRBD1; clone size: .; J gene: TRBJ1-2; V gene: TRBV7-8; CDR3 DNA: TGTGCCAGCAGCCCGACAGGGGGCGCGGGGTATGGCTACACCTTC; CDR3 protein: CASSPTGGAGYGYTF
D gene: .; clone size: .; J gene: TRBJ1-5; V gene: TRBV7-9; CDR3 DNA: TGTGCCAGCAGCTTTGAGGGCAGGGGCCAGCCCCAGCATTTT; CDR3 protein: CASSFEGRGQPQHF
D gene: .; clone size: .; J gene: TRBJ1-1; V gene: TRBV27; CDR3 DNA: TGTGCCAGCAGACTAGGGAGGGCCGCTGAAGCTTTCTTT; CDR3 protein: CASRLGRAAEAFF
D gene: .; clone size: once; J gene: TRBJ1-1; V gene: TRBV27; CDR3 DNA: TGTGCCAGCAGTACGACAGGACGGACTGAAGCTTTCTTT; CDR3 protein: CASSTTGRTEAFF
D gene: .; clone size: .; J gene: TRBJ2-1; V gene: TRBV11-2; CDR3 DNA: TGTGCCAGCAGCGTTGGTAATGAGCAGTTCTTC; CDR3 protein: CASSVGNEQFF
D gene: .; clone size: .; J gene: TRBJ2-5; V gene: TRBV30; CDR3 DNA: TGTGCCTGGAGTGTACTATGGGGGCTCGGAGAGACCCAGTACTTC; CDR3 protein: CAWSVLWGLGETQYF
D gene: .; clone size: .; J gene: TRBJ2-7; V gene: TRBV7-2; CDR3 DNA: TGTGCCAGCAGCCTTACGGACAACCCAGGATACGAGCAGTACTTC; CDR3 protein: CASSLTDNPGYEQYF
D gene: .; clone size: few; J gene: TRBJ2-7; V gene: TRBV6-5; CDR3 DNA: TGTGCCAGCAGTTACTCGCCAGGGGCCTCCTACGAGCAGTACTTC; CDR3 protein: CASSYSPGASYEQYF
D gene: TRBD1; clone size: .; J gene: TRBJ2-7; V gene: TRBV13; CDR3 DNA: TGTGCCAGCAGCTTGACCGGGACAGGGTTGAGCTCCTACGAGCAGTACTTC; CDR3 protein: CASSLTGTGLSSYEQYF
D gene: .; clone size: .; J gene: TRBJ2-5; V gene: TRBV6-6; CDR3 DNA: TGTGCCAGTGGCCGGGAGTACCAAGAGACCCAGTACTTC; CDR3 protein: CASGREYQETQYF
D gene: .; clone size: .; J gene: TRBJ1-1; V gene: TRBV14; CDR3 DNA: TGTGCCAGCAGCCATACAGGGCAGATGAACACTGAAGCTTTCTTT; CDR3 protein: CASSHTGQMNTEAFF
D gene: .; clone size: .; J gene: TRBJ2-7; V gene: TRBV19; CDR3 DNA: TGTGCCAGTAGCCCCCCCGGACAGCTCTACGAGCAGTACTTC; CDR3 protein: CASSPPGQLYEQYF
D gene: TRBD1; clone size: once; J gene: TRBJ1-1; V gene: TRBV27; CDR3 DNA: TGTGCCAGCAGTGAACAGGGGGGGGTAACTGAAGCTTTCTTT; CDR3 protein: CASSEQGGVTEAFF
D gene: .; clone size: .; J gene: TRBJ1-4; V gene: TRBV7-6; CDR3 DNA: TGTGCCAGCAGCTTACAACTCGACTTTGCAACTAATGAAAAACTGTTTTTT; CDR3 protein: CASSLQLDFATNEKLFF
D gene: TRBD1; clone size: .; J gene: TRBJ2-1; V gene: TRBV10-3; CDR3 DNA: TGTGCCATCAGTGATGACGATGAGGGGGCGCGTGGGGAGCAGTTCTTC; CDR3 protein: CAISDDDEGARGEQFF
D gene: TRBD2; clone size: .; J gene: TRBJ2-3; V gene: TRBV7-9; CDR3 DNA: TGTGCCAGCAGCTCCCGAGGAGCGGGGGCGTATGATACGCAGTATTTT; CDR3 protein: CASSSRGAGAYDTQYF
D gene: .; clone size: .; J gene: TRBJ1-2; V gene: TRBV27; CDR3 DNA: TGTGCCAGCAGTAGTCGGGGAGGGAACTATGGCTACACCTTC; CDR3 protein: CASSSRGGNYGYTF
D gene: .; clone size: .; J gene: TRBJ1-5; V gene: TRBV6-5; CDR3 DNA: TGTGCCAGCAGCTTAGGGGCGAATCAGCCCCAGCATTTT; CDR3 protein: CASSLGANQPQHF
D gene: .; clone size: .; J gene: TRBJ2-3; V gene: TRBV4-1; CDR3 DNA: TGCGCCAGCAACCTTCGCCGGGGGAGTACAGATACGCAGTATTTT; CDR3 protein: CASNLRRGSTDTQYF
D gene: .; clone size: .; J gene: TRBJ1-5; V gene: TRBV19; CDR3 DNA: TGTGCCAGTAGTGTATCAACGGAGAGCAATCAGCCCCAGCATTTT; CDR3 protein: CASSVSTESNQPQHF
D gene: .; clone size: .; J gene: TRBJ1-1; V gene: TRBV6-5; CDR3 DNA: TGTGCCAGCAGAATTGGACCTGAAGCTTTCTTT; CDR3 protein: CASRIGPEAFF
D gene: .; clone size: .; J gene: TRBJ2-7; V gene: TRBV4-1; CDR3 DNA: TGCGCCAGCAGCCAAGAGGGGCTAGGGAGCGACTACGAGCAGTACTTC; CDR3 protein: CASSQEGLGSDYEQYF
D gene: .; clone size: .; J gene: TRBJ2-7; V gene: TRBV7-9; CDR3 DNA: TGTGCCAGCAGCTTAGGACTAGCCTACGAGCAGTACTTC; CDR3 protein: CASSLGLAYEQYF
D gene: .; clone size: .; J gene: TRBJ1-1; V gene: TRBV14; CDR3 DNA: TGTGCCAGCAGCCAAGATCTCAACACTGAAGCTTTCTTT; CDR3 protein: CASSQDLNTEAFF
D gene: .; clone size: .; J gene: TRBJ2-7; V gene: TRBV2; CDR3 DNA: TGTGCCAGCGCGTGGATCTCCTACGAGCAGTACTTC; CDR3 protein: CASAWISYEQYF
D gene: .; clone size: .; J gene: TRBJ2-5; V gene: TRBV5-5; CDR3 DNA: TGTGCCAGCAGCTTAACCCTGCTAAGACAGATCCAAGAGACCCAGTACTTC; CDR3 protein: CASSLTLLRQIQETQYF
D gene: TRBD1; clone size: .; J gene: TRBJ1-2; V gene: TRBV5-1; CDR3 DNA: TGCGCCAGCAGCTTTACCACGGGACAGGGACTGGAAAACTATGGCTACACCTTC; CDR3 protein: CASSFTTGQGLENYGYTF
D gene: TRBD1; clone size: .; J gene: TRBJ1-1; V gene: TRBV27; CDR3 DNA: TGTGCCAGCAGTTACAAACCCGGCCGGGACAGGGTGAATGAAGCTTTCTTT; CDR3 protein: CASSYKPGRDRVNEAFF
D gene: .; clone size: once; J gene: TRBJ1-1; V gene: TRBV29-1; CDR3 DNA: TGCAGCGTTGTGGGGGTGAACACTGAAGCTTTCTTT; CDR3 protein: CSVVGVNTEAFF
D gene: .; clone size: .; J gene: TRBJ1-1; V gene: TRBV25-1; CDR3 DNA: TGTGCCAGCAGTGAAATAGGGGATAACACTGAAGCTTTCTTT; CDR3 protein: CASSEIGDNTEAFF
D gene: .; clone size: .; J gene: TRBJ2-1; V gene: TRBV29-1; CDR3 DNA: TGCAGCGTTGAAGAGTTAAGGGTAGCCTACAATGAGCAGTTCTTC; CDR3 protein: CSVEELRVAYNEQFF
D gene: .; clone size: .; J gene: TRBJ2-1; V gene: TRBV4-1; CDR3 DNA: TGCGCCAGCAGCCAAGAGTCTTTCTTCTACAATGAGCAGTTCTTC; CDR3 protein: CASSQESFFYNEQFF
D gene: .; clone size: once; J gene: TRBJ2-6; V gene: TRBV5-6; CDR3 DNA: TGTGCCAGCAGCCAATCTGGGGCCAACGTCCTGACTTTC; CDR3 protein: CASSQSGANVLTF
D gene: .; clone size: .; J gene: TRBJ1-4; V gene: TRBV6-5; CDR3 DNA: TGTGCCAGCAGCGATAATGAAAAACTGTTTTTT; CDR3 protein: CASSDNEKLFF
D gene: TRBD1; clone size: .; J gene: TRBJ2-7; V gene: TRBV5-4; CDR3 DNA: TGTGCCAGCAGCTCGCGCGATCAGGGGGTCTACGAGCAGTACTTC; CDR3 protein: CASSSRDQGVYEQYF
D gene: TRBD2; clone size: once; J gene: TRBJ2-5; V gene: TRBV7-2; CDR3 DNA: TGTGCCAGCAGCCCTCTCGGACTAGCGGTTCAGGAGACCCAGTACTTC; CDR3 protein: CASSPLGLAVQETQYF
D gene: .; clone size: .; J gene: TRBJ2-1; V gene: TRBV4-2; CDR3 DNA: TGTGCCAGCAGCCAGGCTATCCTTAGCTCCTACAATGAGCAGTTCTTC; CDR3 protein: CASSQAILSSYNEQFF
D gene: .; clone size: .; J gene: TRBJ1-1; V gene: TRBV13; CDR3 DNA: TGTGCCAGCAGCTTGGACATACAGAACACTGAAGCTTTCTTT; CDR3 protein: CASSLDIQNTEAFF
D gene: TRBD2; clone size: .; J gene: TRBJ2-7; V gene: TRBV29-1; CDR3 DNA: TGCAGCGTTGAGACTAGCGGGGGGACCTACGAGCAGTACTTC; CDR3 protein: CSVETSGGTYEQYF
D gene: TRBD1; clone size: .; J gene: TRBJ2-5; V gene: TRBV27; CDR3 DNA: TGTGCCAGCAGAATCCTCGGGACAGGGTGGGAGACCCAGTACTTC; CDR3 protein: CASRILGTGWETQYF
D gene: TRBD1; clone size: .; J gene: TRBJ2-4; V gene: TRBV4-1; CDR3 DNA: TGCGCCAGCAGCCGATCTCCGGGACAGGAGAACATTCAGTACTTC; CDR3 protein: CASSRSPGQENIQYF
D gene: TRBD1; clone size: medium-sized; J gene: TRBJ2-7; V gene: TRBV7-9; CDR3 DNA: TGTGCCAGCAGCTTCGACAGGGGGCTAGGAGGCGAGCAGTACTTC; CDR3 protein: CASSFDRGLGGEQYF
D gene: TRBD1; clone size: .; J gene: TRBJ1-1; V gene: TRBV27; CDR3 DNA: TGTGCCAGCAGGCCAACAGGGGAGGCTGAAGCTTTCTTT; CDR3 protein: CASRPTGEAEAFF
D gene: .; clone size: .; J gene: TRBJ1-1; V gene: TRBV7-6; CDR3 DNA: TGTGCCAGCAGCTACGACAGCAGCACTGAAGCTTTCTTT; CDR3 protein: CASSYDSSTEAFF
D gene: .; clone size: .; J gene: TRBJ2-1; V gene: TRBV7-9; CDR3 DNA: TGTGCCAGCAGCTTAGCTAGCGTAAGCTCCTACAATGAGCAGTTCTTC; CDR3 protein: CASSLASVSSYNEQFF
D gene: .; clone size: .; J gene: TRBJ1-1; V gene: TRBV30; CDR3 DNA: TGTGCCTGGGATCGAAGGATGAACACTGAAGCTTTCTTT; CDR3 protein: CAWDRRMNTEAFF
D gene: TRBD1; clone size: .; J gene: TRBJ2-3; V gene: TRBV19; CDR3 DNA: TGTGCCAGTAGTATAGGGTGGACAGGGAATGCCAATGATACAGATACGCAGTATTTT; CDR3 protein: CASSIGWTGNANDTDTQYF
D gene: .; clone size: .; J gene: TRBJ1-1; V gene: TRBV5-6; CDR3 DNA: TGTGCCAGCAGTTCAAACGTACAACTAGGCGCTGAAGCTTTCTTT; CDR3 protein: CASSSNVQLGAEAFF
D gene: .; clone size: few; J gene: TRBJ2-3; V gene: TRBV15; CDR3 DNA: TGTGCCACCAGCACCCATCGGGGGGCATCAGATACGCAGTATTTT; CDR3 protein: CATSTHRGASDTQYF
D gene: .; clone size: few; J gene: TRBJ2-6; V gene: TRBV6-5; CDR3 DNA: TGTGCCAGCAGCGAGGGGATGACTGGGGCCAACGTCCTGACTTTC; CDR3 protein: CASSEGMTGANVLTF